This T cell receptor (beta chain) was obtained from a study of T cell responses to AZD1222 COVID-19 vaccine. Study context: Pooling covered second doses at about 4 or about 12 weeks. Whole-study findings and limits: None of the repertoires were sampled until the peak T cell response had passed.

Using immunoSEQ multiplex PCR, the repertoire was profiled, and TCRdb retains in-frame clones only, with some absent. The sample comprises about 110,000 clones, 92% of which are singletons, and approximately 1.1% rests with the top ten. Germline CDR1 and CDR2: SNHLY and FYNNEI. The CDR3 covers 12 residues. V was trimmed by 4 bases and J by 7 bases, leaving 7 bases between them. Remarks on this clone: Antigen unknown.

This chain joins TRBV2 and TRBJ1-4; no firm D call. This clonotype was obtained from an adult in good health. Sequenced here: peripheral blood, sampled on day 0 of AZD1222 vaccination. CDR3 in DNA: TGTGCCAGCAGTGGAATAGGTGAAAAACTGTTTTTT. Protein product: CASSGIGEKLFF.